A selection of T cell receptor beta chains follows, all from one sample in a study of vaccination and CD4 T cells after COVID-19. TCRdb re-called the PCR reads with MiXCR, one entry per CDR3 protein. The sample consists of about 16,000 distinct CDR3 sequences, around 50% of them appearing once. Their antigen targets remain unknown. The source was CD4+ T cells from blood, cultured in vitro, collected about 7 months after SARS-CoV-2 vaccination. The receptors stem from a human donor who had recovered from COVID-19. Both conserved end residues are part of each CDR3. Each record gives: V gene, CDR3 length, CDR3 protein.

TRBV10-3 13 CAISESGGGKQYF
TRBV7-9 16 CASSPTPGTGGYEQYF
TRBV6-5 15 CASSYSTGNRETQYF
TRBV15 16 CATSRDFDSYNSPLHF
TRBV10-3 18 CAISESSPLTDSNQPQHF
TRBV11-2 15 CASSKVGGRTGELFF
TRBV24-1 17 CATSDLPLAGGRNEQFF
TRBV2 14 CASNRDLFSYEQYF
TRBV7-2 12 CASSLDTYEQYF
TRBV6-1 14 CASSEWDRVSPLHF
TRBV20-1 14 CSAREGGYSYEQYF
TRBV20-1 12 CSARPWDTEAFF
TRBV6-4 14 CASSGDRYQETQYF
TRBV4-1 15 CASSQPGQESLRQYF
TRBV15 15 CATSSRDKGSYEQYF
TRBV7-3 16 CASSSNLREEGQPQHF
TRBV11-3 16 CASSLGPTGVSETQYF
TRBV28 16 CASSLGGAGGRTEAFF
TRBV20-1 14 CSASETGGYNEQFF
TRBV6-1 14 CASTPGQGARGYTF
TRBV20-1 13 CSASSGGAETQYF
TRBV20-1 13 CSARDSGGYEQYF
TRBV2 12 CASRDREQPQHF
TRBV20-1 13 CSASSQWNTEAFF